This T cell receptor beta chain comes out of a study of regulatory T cells in long-lasting Graves disease. Time point defined: newly diagnosed GD, antithyroid drugs for less than 3 months. Isolated PBMC RNA provided the starting material for the TCR library. This clonotype was recorded many times. The ends lost 6 bases at V and 5 bases at J; junction bases unmatched: 14. This CDR3 comprises 16 residues. Combining iRepertoire HTBI primers with Arm-PCR of CDR3 regions, the authors built TCR beta libraries. Each CDR3 protein is one row after TCRdb ran MiXCR on the multiplex PCR reads. This sample has about 560,000 distinct CDR3 sequences, with about 16% found just once. The same sample was also studied in work on T cells in Graves' hyperthyroidism and ophthalmopathy.

The clonotype originates from a man between 18 and 35 years old with Graves disease. The chain combines TRBV12-3 or TRBV12-4 with TRBJ2-5; 8 nucleotides match TRBD1. Here the sequenced sample was peripheral blood mononuclear cells (PBMCs), taken at new diagnosis, from a patient treated with antithyroid drugs. The CDR3 sequence is CASRSRQGWDRETQYF. CDR3 coding DNA: TGTGCCAGCAGATCTAGACAGGGGTGGGATAGGGAGACCCAGTACTTC.